This TCR beta chain appears in the sequencing data of a study of technical replicates of blood from a handful of donors. The V gene lost 4 bases and the J gene lost 5 bases, with 5 bases spanning the gap. Germline V gene sequence: CDR1 MNHNS, CDR2 SASEGT. This CDR3 has 12 residues. Method: immunoSEQ multiplex PCR; TCRdb's copy keeps in-frame clones and lacks some. The sample contains about 91,000 clones, just under 95% of which appear only once. The TCR comes from a human donor in good health. Input material: T cells isolated from PBMCs. V gene TRBV6-1 combines with J gene TRBJ1-4; no definite D call. The CDR3 DNA is TGTGCCAGCAGTGCCAGAAATGAAAAACTGTTTTTT. Amino acids: CASSARNEKLFF.